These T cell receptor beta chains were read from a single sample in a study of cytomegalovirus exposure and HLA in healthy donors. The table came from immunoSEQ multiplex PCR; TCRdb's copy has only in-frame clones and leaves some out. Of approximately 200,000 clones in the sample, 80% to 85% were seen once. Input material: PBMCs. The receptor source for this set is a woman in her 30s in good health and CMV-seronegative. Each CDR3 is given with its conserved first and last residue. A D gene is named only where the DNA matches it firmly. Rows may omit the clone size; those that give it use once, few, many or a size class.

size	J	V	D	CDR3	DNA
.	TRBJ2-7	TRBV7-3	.	CASSLSGGPYEQYF	TGTGCCAGCAGCTTAAGCGGGGGCCCCTACGAGCAGTACTTC
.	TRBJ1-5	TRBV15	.	CATTSRRDQPQHF	TGTGCCACCACCTCAAGACGGGATCAGCCCCAGCATTTT
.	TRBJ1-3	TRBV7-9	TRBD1	CASSPPGTGNPRSGNTIYF	TGTGCCAGCAGCCCCCCCGGGACAGGGAACCCACGCTCTGGAAACACCATATATTTT
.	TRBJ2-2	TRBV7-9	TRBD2	CASSSGLAGGPNTGELFF	TGTGCCAGCAGCTCGGGACTAGCGGGAGGACCGAACACCGGGGAGCTGTTTTTT
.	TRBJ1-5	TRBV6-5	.	CASWSQASNQPQHF	TGTGCCAGCTGGTCACAGGCCAGCAATCAGCCCCAGCATTTT
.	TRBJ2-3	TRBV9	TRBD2	CASGTSGSSDTQYF	TGTGCCAGCGGGACTAGCGGTTCCTCAGATACGCAGTATTTT
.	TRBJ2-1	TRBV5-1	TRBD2	CASSEPRGGGLSYNEQFF	TGCGCCAGCAGCGAACCCCGGGGGGGAGGACTCTCCTACAATGAGCAGTTCTTC
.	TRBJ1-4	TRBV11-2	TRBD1	CASSLNRGWEKLFF	TGTGCCAGCAGCCTAAACAGGGGATGGGAAAAACTGTTTTTT
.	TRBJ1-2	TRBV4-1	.	CASSQGPKGQLLNYGYTF	TGCGCCAGCAGCCAAGGGCCCAAAGGACAGCTTCTCAACTATGGCTACACCTTC
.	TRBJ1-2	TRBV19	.	CASSIPGIAANYGYTF	TGTGCCAGTAGTATCCCTGGCATTGCAGCTAACTATGGCTACACCTTC
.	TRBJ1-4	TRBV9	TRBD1	CASRNDRDSEEKLFF	TGTGCCAGCAGAAACGACAGGGATTCAGAGGAAAAACTGTTTTTT
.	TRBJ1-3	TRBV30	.	CAWSQDNSGNTIYF	TGTGCCTGGAGCCAGGATAACTCTGGAAACACCATATATTTT
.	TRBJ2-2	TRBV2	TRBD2	CASSESGGLAGGGDTGELFF	TGTGCCAGCAGTGAATCGGGAGGTCTAGCGGGGGGCGGAGACACCGGGGAGCTGTTTTTT
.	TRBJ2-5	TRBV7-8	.	CASSPRLFVRETQYF	TGTGCCAGCAGTCCAAGACTGTTCGTCCGCGAGACCCAGTACTTC
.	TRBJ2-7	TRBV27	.	CASSVGYEQYF	TGTGCCAGCAGCGTCGGCTACGAGCAGTACTTC
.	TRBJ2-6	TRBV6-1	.	CASSETISGANVLTF	TGTGCCAGCAGTGAAACAATATCTGGGGCCAACGTCCTGACTTTC
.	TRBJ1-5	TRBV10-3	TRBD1	CAIRDREGQPQHF	TGTGCCATCAGGGACAGGGAAGGACAGCCCCAGCATTTT
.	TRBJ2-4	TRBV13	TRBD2	CASSIRGENIQYF	TGTGCCAGCAGCATCCGGGGGGAAAACATTCAGTACTTC
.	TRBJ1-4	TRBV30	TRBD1	CAWNTAGTGNEKLFF	TGTGCCTGGAACACCGCCGGGACAGGGAACGAAAAACTGTTTTTT
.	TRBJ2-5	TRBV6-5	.	CASSYSEQGQETQYF	TGTGCCAGCAGTTACTCAGAACAGGGCCAAGAGACCCAGTACTTC
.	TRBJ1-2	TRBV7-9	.	CASSLEALGGINYGYTF	TGTGCCAGCAGCTTAGAGGCCCTAGGAGGGATCAACTATGGCTACACCTTC
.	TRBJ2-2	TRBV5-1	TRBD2	CASRGTSGSTGELFF	TGCGCCAGCAGGGGGACTAGCGGGAGCACCGGGGAGCTGTTTTTT
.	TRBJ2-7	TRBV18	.	CASSPALAYEQYF	TGTGCCAGCTCACCAGCCCTAGCATACGAGCAGTACTTC
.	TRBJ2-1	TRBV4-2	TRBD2	CASSQEGTTYNEQFF	TGTGCCAGCAGCCAAGAAGGGACTACCTACAATGAGCAGTTCTTC
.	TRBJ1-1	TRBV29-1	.	CSAPGHHMNTEAFF	TGCAGCGCCCCGGGACACCATATGAACACTGAAGCTTTCTTT
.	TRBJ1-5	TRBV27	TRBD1	CASSPRDRVGNQPQHF	TGTGCCAGCAGTCCTAGGGACAGGGTGGGCAATCAGCCCCAGCATTTT
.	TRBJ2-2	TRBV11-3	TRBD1	CASSVSGTDYGELFF	TGTGCCAGCAGCGTTTCCGGGACAGATTACGGGGAGCTGTTTTTT
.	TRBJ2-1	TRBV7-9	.	CASSLAAGWSYNEQFF	TGTGCCAGCAGCTTAGCCGCAGGTTGGTCCTACAATGAGCAGTTCTTC
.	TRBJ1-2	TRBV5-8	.	CASRRGGAYGYTF	TGTGCCAGCCGACGGGGTGGCGCCTATGGCTACACCTTC
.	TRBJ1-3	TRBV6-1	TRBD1	CASREVDRAGNTIYF	TGTGCCAGCAGGGAGGTCGACAGGGCTGGAAACACCATATATTTT
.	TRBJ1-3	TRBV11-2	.	CASSLRSVSGNTIYF	TGTGCCAGCAGCTTACGGTCTGTCTCCGGAAACACCATATATTTT
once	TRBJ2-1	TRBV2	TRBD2	CASSASGSSYNEQFF	TGTGCCAGCAGTGCTAGCGGGAGCTCCTACAATGAGCAGTTCTTC
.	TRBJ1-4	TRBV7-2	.	CASSFYQDEKLFF	TGTGCCAGCAGCTTCTACCAAGATGAAAAACTGTTTTTT
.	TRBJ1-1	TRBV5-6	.	CASSLSPGTEAFF	TGTGCCAGCAGCTTGTCTCCGGGTACTGAAGCTTTCTTT
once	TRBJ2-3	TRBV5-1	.	CASSAGSTDTQYF	TGCGCCAGCAGCGCCGGGAGCACAGATACGCAGTATTTT
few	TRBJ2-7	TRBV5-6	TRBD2	CASSDSGLAPLEQYF	TGTGCCAGCAGCGACTCCGGACTAGCCCCGCTTGAGCAGTACTTC
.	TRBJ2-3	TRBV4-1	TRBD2	CASQPAGGVAPDTQYF	TGCGCCAGCCAGCCGGCTGGGGGGGTTGCCCCGGACACGCAGTATTTT
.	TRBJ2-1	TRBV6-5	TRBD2	CASRRDRGGHEQFF	TGTGCCAGCAGACGGGACCGCGGGGGGCATGAGCAGTTCTTC
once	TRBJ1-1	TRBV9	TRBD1	CASSVFSATGGSGGEAFF	TGTGCCAGCAGCGTCTTCTCGGCAACAGGGGGCTCCGGGGGTGAAGCTTTCTTT
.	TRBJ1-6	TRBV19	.	CASRRHRPAYNSPLHF	TGTGCCAGTAGAAGACACCGCCCGGCCTATAATTCACCCCTCCACTTT
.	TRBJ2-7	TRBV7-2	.	CASSRSYEQYF	TGTGCCAGCAGCCGGAGCTACGAGCAGTACTTC
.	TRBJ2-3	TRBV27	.	CASSLRVWERDTQYF	TGTGCCAGCAGTTTGAGGGTCTGGGAACGAGATACGCAGTATTTT
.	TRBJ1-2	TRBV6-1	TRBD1	CASSATGGASGYTF	TGTGCCAGCAGTGCTACAGGGGGTGCCAGCGGCTACACCTTC
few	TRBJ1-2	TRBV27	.	CASSKQGGYGYTF	TGTGCCAGCAGTAAACAGGGAGGGTATGGCTACACCTTC
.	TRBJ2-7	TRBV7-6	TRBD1	CASSPTRTGLHYEQYF	TGTGCCAGCAGCCCTACAAGGACAGGCTTACACTACGAGCAGTACTTC
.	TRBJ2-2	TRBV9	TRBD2	CASSLSGLNTGELFF	TGTGCCAGCAGCCTTAGCGGGCTTAACACCGGGGAGCTGTTTTTT
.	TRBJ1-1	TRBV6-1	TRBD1	CASTRQGARTEAFF	TGTGCCAGCACCCGACAGGGGGCGCGGACTGAAGCTTTCTTT
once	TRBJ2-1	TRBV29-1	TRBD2	CSVSGRVLNEQFF	TGCAGCGTTTCCGGGAGGGTGCTAAATGAGCAGTTCTTC
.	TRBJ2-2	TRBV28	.	CAGRRGGTGELFF	TGTGCCGGAAGAAGGGGAGGCACCGGGGAGCTGTTTTTT
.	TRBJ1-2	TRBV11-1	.	CASSHQGDGYTF	TGTGCCAGCAGCCACCAGGGCGATGGCTACACCTTC
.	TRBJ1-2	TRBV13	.	CASSPRRGASYGYTF	TGTGCCAGCAGCCCCCGGCGGGGAGCCTCGTATGGCTACACCTTC